A single T cell receptor beta chain is shown here with its context. Antigen specificity is unknown. This entry is derived from a study of post-analysis software for immune sequencing data. Study findings and constraints: Five TRBV segments, TRBV5-6, TRBV5-1 and TRBV20-1 among them, were found more frequent in patients than controls.

Unique molecular identifiers featured in each of the TCR beta cDNA libraries. TCRdb fed the PCR reads into MiXCR, producing one record per CDR3 protein. The table records 740,000 or so distinct CDR3 sequences, approximately 50% of them present only once. The CDR3 runs to 12 residues. V was cut by 0 bases and J by 8 bases, with 7 bases left in between. The sample taken for sequencing was blood. The sequence derives from a girl aged 10-17 years with multiple sclerosis. This sequence joins TRBV12-3 or TRBV12-4 and TRBJ1-2; D gene uncertain. The CDR3 DNA reads TGTGCCAGCAGTTTAGCGCTTAGGGGCTACACCTTC. This gives the protein CASSLALRGYTF.